This T cell receptor beta chain emerged from a study of graft-versus-host responses after intestinal transplantation listed by TCRdb under 2021. Notes on the research overall: The transplants that recipients got were multivisceral, liver-intestinal, or isolated intestinal. Anti-thymocyte globulin induction was given to all recipients, followed by maintenance tacrolimus and steroids for about 3 years. Instead of going to the commercial service, samples from a few later patients were sequenced in-house on an Illumina MiSeq and processed with MiXCR. Alloreactive clones were identified by sequencing pre-transplant mixed lymphocyte reaction products and comparing them with unstimulated pre-transplant donor and recipient T cells. After intestinal transplantation, graft-versus-host and host-versus-graft alloreactive T cell clones in the graft, circulation and bone marrow were tracked using bulk TCR-beta CDR3 sequencing. A cohort of 24 intestinal transplant recipients, including one retransplant, was enrolled, and a few patients lacking pretransplant specimens were excluded. Donor T cell macrochimerism was defined as a peak of at least 4% donor T cells among recipient peripheral blood mononuclear cells.

The label giving this sample's time point can be read as: cells obtained before transplantation from donor or recipient. CD3+CD4+ and CD3+CD8+ populations were FACS-sorted from unstimulated pre-transplant donor and recipient cells taken from spleen or lymph nodes. The research as a whole found: The conclusions were limited by the relatively low number and heterogeneity of the intestinal transplant patients. High GvH to HvG T cell clonal ratios were observed in the allografts of patients with donor T cell macrochimerism. Early after transplant, declines in HvG clones were associated with peak levels of circulating GvH clones. GvH clones were detected in recipient bone marrow, and some of these GvH clones were observed earlier in ileal mucosa or blood, consistent with an intestinal mucosal origin.

As concerns this clone: This clone's antigen is unknown. Per-nucleotide qualities are absent, and no much larger clonotype sits a single base away.

The library came from the immunoSEQ multiplex PCR assay. For most patients, genomic DNA was isolated using the Qiagen DNeasy Blood and Tissue Kit and was shipped frozen to Adaptive Biotechnologies for TCR sequencing. For most patients, genomic DNA was subjected to high-throughput TCR-beta CDR3 sequencing by Adaptive Biotechnologies. As for the authors' bioinformatics: TCR sequencing data for around 19 patients were retrieved from Adaptive's ImmunoSEQ software; a few other patients were processed with MiXCR and VDJtools. To correct CD4 versus CD8 sorting errors, sequences present in both subsets at a frequency ratio below 5:1 were removed. CDR3 nucleotide sequences shared between donor and recipient were removed because their origin could not be assigned. To count as alloreactive, a clone needed at least 2-fold expansion over unstimulated cells and a minimum CFSE-low frequency of 0.002% (template counts) or 0.001% (read counts). Clones were considered mappable if detected in sequenced pre-transplant spleen, lymph node, or MLR CFSE-low populations of the donor or recipient. Cumulative frequency of alloreactive clones was calculated as a percentage of all sequences weighted by copy number. The table was pulled from immuneACCESS by TCRdb, which kept in-frame rearrangements only. Such tables lose some clones; where checked, under half of the loss comes from unresolved V genes, and the rest has no known cause. V and J calls and clone size are copied from that table; D and trimming were computed from the DNA. For this sample there are about 88,000 clones; about 94% appear just once. The top ten clones comprise more than 0.15% of the sample.

V is trimmed back by 2 bases and J by 8 bases, and the junction contains 13 bases that no gene match accounts for. The CDR1 and CDR2 encoded by the germline V gene are MNHNS and SASEGT. The cysteine opens and the phenylalanine closes a CDR3 of 16 amino acids. Only CDR3 DNA is held: 48 bases, read in frame from base 1. The sequence is built from TRBV6-1 and TRBJ1-2; 8 middle bases align to TRBD1. This sequence was found in a human donor who was the organ donor for an intestinal transplant. The sample here was unstimulated CD4+ T cells sorted from spleen or lymph node cells, taken before transplant. The CDR3 corresponds to CASSEYPGQGFIGYTF. In nucleotide form, the sequence is TGTGCCAGCAGTGAATACCCCGGACAGGGCTTTATAGGCTACACCTTC.